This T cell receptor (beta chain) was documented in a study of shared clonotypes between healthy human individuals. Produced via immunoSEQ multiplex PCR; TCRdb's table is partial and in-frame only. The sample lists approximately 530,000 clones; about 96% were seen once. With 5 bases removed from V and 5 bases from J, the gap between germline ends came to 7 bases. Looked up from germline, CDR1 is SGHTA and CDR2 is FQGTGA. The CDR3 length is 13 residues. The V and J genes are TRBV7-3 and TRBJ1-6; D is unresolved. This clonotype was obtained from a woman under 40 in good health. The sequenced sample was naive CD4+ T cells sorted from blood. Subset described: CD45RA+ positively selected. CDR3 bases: TGTGCCAGCAGCCCCACCGATAATTCACCCCTCCACTTT. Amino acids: CASSPTDNSPLHF.